This record covers a single TCR beta chain. CDR3 length: 17 residues. CDR1 is SEHNR and CDR2 is FQNEAQ in the germline V gene (reference sequence). The V gene lost 1 base and the J gene lost 2 bases, with 16 bases spanning the gap. The source of the sample is a study of OX40 agonist ivuxolimab in advanced cancers. Clones were sequenced by immunoSEQ multiplex PCR, and TCRdb holds only the in-frame ones, with some missing. The table has over 40,000 clones, around 87% seen once. The V and J genes are TRBV7-9 and TRBJ2-3; either TRBD1 or TRBD2 may supply D (5 bases each). The sequencing used CD4+ or CD8+ T cells sorted from blood, collected in a trial of the OX40 agonist ivuxolimab. The receptor was isolated from an adult with an advanced solid tumor such as melanoma, head and neck, liver or kidney cancer. The CDR3 is CASSLVSGTYITDTQYF. The CDR3 coding sequence is TGTGCCAGCAGCTTAGTTAGTGGGACCTATATCACAGATACGCAGTATTTT.